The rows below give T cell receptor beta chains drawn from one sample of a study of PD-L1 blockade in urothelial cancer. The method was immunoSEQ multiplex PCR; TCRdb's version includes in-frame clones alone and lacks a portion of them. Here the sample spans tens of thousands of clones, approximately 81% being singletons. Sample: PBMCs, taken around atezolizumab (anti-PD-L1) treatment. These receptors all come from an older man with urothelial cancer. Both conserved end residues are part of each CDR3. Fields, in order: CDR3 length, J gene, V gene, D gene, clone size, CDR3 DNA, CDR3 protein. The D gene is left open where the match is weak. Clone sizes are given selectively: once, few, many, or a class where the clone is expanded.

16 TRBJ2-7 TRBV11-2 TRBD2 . TGTGCCAGCAGCTTAGTAAGCGGGAGGGCCACCTACGAGCAGTACTTC CASSLVSGRATYEQYF
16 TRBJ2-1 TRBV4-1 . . TGCGCCAGCAGCCAAGTTGCAGGTAGCTCCTACAATGAGCAGTTCTTC CASSQVAGSSYNEQFF
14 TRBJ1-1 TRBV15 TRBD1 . TGTGCCACTACACGGGACAGGGGGAACACTGAAGCTTTCTTT CATTRDRGNTEAFF
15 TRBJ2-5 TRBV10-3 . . TGTGCCATCAGGGCCCTGGGCAGGGGACAAGAGACCCAGTACTTC CAIRALGRGQETQYF
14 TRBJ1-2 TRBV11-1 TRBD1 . TGTGCCAGCAGCACGGGGGACAGCCCCAGGGGCTACACCTTC CASSTGDSPRGYTF
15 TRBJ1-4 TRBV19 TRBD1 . TGTGCCAGTAGTAAGGGGACAGGGGGTACTGAAAAACTGTTTTTT CASSKGTGGTEKLFF
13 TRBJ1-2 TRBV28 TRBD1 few TGTGGCACGGGACAGGGCCTTAACTATGGCTACACCTTC CGTGQGLNYGYTF
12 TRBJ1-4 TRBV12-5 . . TGTGCTAGTGGTTTGCCCCCAGGGGACAAGTTTTTT CASGLPPGDKFF
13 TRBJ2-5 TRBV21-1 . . TGTGCCAGCAGGTACTTTCTACAAGAGACCCAGTACTTC CASRYFLQETQYF
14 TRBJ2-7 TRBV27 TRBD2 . TGTGCCAGCAGGACTAGCGGGGGCCCCTACGAGCAGTACTTC CASRTSGGPYEQYF
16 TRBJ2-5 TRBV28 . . TGTGCCAGCAGTTCCCCTCGAGGGCCATCTGGGGTGACCCAGTACTTC CASSSPRGPSGVTQYF
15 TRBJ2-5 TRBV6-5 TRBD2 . TGTGCCAGCAGTTACTCCTCCAGCGGGGGGGAGACCCAGTACTTC CASSYSSSGGETQYF
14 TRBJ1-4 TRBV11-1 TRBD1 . TGTGCCAGCAGCCGCCCGGACAGGGATGAAAAACTGTTTTTT CASSRPDRDEKLFF
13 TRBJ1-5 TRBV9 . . TGTGCCAGCAGCGTGGCAGATAATCAGCCCCAGCATTTT CASSVADNQPQHF
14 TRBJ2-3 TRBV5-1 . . TGCGCCAGCAGCCCTGGGGGGAGTGCAGATACGCAGTATTTT CASSPGGSADTQYF
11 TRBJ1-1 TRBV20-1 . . TGCAGTGCTTCAGGGGTCACTGAAGCTTTCTTT CSASGVTEAFF
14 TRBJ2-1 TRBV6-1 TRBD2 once TGTGCCAGCAGAGAGCGGGAGGGTTACAATGAGCAGTTCTTC CASREREGYNEQFF
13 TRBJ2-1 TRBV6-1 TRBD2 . TGTGCCAGTATGGGACTAGCGGACAATGAGCAGTTCTTC CASMGLADNEQFF
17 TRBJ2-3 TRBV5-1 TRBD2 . TGCGCCAGCAAGAGACTAGCGGGGTGGGGTAGCACAGATACGCAGTATTTT CASKRLAGWGSTDTQYF
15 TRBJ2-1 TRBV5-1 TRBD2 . TGCGCCAGCAGCTTGTCTAGCGGGTCCTGGGATGAGCAGTTCTTC CASSLSSGSWDEQFF
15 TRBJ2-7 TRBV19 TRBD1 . TGTGCCAGTAGCCTTAATGGGGACAGATCCTACGAGCAGTACTTC CASSLNGDRSYEQYF
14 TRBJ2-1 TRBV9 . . TGTGCCAGCAGCGTAGGACAGAGAAACGGTGAGCAGTTCTTC CASSVGQRNGEQFF
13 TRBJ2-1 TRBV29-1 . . TGCAGCGTTGAAGGGCCGCAAATTAATGAGCAGTTCTTC CSVEGPQINEQFF
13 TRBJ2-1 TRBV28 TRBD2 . TGTGCCAGCAGCCTAGCGGGAGACAATGAGCAGTTCTTC CASSLAGDNEQFF
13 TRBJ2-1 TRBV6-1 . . TGTGCCAGCATTTTAGACTCCTACAATGAGCAGTTCTTC CASILDSYNEQFF
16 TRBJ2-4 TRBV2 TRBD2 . TGTGCCAGCAGTGAAGGGCTAGCGGAGGGGAGAAACATTCAGTACTTC CASSEGLAEGRNIQYF
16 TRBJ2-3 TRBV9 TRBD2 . TGTGCCAGCAGCGTAACTAGCGGGAGGGCCCCAGATACGCAGTATTTT CASSVTSGRAPDTQYF
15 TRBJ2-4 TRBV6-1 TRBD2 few TGTGCCAGTATCCTAGCGGGAGGGGTCAAAAACATTCAGTACTTC CASILAGGVKNIQYF
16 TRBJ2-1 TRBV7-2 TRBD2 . TGTGCCAGCAGCTTAATAGCGGGAGGTAACTACAATGAGCAGTTCTTC CASSLIAGGNYNEQFF
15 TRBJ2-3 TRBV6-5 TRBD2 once TGTGCCAGCAGGACTCTAGCGGGAGCGTCAGATACGCAGTATTTT CASRTLAGASDTQYF
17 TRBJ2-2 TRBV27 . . TGTGCCAGCAGTCCTAACCCCGGGACACTAAACACCGGGGAGCTGTTTTTT CASSPNPGTLNTGELFF
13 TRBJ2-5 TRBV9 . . TGTGCCAGCAGCCCGTACAGGGAGGGGACCCAGTACTTC CASSPYREGTQYF
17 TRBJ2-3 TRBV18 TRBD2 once TGTGCCAGCTCACCACTCAAACTAGCGCTTATCACAGATACGCAGTATTTT CASSPLKLALITDTQYF
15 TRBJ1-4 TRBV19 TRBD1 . TGTGCCAGTAGTAACCGGGACAGGGCACGGGAAAAACTGTTTTTT CASSNRDRAREKLFF
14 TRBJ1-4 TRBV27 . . TGTGCCAGCAGGCCTGACAGTAGAAATGAAAAACTGTTTTTT CASRPDSRNEKLFF
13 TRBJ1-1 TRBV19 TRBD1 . TGTGCCAGTACCAAGGACAGGGACACTGAAGCTTTCTTT CASTKDRDTEAFF
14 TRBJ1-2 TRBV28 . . TGTGCCAGCAGTTTACTTCGGGACATTTATGGCTACACCTTC CASSLLRDIYGYTF
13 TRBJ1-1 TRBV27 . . TGTGCCAGCGCTTTTCCCGGTACGACTGAAGCTTTCTTT CASAFPGTTEAFF